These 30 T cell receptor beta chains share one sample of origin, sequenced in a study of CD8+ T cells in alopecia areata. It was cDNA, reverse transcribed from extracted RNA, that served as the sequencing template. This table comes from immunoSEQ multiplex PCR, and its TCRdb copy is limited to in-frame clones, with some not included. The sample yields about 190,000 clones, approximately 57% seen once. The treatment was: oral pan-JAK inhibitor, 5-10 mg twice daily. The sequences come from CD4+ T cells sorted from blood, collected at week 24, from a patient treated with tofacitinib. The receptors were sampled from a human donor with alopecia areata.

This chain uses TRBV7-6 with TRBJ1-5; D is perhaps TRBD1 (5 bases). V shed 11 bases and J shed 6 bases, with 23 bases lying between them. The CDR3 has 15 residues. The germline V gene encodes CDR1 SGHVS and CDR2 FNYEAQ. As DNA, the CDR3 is TGTGCCTCCAGTTTGGATAGGGGTTTTGGTCAGCCCCAGCATTTT. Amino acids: CASSLDRGFGQPQHF.

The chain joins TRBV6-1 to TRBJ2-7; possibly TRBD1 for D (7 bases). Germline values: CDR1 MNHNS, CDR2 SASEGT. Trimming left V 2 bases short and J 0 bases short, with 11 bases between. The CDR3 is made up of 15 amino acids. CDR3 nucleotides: TGTGCCAGCAGTGAACAGGGGGGAGGCTCCTACGAGCAGTACTTC. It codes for CASSEQGGGSYEQYF.

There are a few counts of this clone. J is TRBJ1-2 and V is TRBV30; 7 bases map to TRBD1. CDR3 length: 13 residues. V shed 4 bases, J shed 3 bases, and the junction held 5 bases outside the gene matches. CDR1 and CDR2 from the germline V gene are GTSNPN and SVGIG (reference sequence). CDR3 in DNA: TGTGCCTGGACAAACAGGGGCGACTATGGCTACACCTTC. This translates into CAWTNRGDYGYTF. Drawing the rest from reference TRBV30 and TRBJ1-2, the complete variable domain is SQTIHQWPATLVQPVGSPLSLECTVEGTSNPNLYWYRQAAGRGLQLLFYSVGIGQISSEVPQNLSASRPQDRQFILSSKKLLLSDSGFYLCAWTNRGDYGYTFGSGTRLTVV.

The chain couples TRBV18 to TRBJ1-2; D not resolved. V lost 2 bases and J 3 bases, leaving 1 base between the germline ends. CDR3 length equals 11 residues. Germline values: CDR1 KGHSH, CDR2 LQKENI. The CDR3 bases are TGTGCCAGCTCACCAGACTATGGCTACACCTTC. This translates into CASSPDYGYTF.

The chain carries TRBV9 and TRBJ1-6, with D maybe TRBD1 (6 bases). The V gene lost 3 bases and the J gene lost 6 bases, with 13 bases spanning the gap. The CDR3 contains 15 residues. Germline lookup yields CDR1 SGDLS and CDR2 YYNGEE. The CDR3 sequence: CASSADLGGNSPLHF. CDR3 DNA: TGTGCCAGCAGCGCGGACTTAGGGGGTAATTCACCCCTCCACTTT.

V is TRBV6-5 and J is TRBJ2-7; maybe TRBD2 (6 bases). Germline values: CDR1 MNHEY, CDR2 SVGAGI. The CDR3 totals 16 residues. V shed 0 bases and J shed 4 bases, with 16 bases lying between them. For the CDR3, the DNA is TGTGCCAGCAGTTACTCAGCGAAGGGACTCACATACGAGCAGTACTTC. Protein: CASSYSAKGLTYEQYF.

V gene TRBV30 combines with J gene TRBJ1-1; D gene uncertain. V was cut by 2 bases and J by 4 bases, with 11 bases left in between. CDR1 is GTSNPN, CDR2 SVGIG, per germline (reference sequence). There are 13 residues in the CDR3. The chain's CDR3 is CAWSTQAITEAFF. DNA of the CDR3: TGTGCCTGGAGTACTCAGGCCATCACTGAAGCTTTCTTT.

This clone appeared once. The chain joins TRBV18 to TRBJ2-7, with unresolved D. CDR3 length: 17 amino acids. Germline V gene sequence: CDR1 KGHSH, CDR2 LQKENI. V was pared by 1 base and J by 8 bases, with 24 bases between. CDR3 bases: TGTGCCAGCTCACCACGGCCGACTGACGTTTTGTCTTTCCAGCAGTACTTC. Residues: CASSPRPTDVLSFQQYF.

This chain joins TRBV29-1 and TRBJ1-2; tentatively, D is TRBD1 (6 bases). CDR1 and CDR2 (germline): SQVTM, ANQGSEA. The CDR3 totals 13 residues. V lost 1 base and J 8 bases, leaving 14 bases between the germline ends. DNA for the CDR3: TGCAGCGTTGAAGTGACGGGGGCGCGAGGCTACACCTTC. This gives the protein CSVEVTGARGYTF. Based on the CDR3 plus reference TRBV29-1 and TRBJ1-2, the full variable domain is SAVISQKPSRDICQRGTSLTIQCQVDSQVTMMFWYRQQPGQSLTLIATANQGSEATYESGFVIDKFPISRPNLTFSTLTVSNMSPEDSSIYLCSVEVTGARGYTFGSGTRLTVV.

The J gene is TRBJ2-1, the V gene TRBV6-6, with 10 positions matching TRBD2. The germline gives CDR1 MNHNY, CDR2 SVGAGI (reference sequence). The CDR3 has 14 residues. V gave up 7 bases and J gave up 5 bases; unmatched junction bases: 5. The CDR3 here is CASMVAGGNNEQFF. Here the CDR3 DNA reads TGTGCCAGCATGGTAGCGGGGGGCAACAATGAGCAGTTCTTC.

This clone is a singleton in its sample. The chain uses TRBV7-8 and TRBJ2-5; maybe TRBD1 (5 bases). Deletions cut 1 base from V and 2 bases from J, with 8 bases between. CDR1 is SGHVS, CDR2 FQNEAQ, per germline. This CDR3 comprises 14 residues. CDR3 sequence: CASSLGAGQETQYF. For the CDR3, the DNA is TGTGCCAGCAGCTTAGGAGCAGGGCAAGAGACCCAGTACTTC.

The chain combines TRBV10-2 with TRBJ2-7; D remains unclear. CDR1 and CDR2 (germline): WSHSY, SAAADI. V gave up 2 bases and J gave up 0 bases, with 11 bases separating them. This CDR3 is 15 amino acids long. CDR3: CASSEGPRSSYEQYF. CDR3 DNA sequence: TGCGCCAGCAGTGAGGGCCCTCGGAGCTCCTACGAGCAGTACTTC.

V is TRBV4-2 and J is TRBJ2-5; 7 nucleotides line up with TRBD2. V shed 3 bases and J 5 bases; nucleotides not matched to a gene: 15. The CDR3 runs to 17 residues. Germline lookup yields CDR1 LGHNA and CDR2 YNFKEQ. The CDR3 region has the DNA TGTGCCAGCAGCCAGGGAGGGGAGGGTAAGACGTCGGAGACCCAGTACTTC. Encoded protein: CASSQGGEGKTSETQYF.

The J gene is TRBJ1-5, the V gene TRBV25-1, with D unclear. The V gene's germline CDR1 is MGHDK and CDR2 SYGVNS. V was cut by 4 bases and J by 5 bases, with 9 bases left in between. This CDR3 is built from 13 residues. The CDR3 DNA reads TGTGCCAGCAGTGCTATTGGGGATCAGCCCCAGCATTTT. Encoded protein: CASSAIGDQPQHF.

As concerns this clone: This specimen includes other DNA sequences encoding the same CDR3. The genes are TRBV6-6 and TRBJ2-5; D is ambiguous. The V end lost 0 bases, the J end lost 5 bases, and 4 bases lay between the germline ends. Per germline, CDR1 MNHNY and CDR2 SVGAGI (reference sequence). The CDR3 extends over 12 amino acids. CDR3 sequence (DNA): TGTGCCAGCAGTTACTCCGGGGAGACCCAGTACTTC. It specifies CASSYSGETQYF.

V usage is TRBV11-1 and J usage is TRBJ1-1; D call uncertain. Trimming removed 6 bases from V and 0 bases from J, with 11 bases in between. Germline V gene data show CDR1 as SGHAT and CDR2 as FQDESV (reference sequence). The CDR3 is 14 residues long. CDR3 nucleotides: TGTGCCAGCAGTTCGTTCCCCATGAACACTGAAGCTTTCTTT. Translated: CASSSFPMNTEAFF.

Here the CDR3 reads CATSRDLRQGDTEAFF. CDR3 sequence (DNA): TGTGCCACCAGCAGAGATCTAAGACAGGGAGACACTGAAGCTTTCTTT. The V and J genes are TRBV15 and TRBJ1-1, with 7 bases fitting TRBD1. This CDR3 has 16 amino acids. The germline gives CDR1 LNHNV, CDR2 YYDKDF (reference sequence). The V segment lost 0 bases and the J segment 3 bases; nucleotides outside the gene matches: 7.

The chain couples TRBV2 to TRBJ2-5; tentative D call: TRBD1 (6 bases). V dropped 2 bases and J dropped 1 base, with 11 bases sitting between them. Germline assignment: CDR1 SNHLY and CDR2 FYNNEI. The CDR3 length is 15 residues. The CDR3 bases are TGTGCCAGCAGTGAATTGGCAGGGGCCCAAGAGACCCAGTACTTC. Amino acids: CASSELAGAQETQYF.

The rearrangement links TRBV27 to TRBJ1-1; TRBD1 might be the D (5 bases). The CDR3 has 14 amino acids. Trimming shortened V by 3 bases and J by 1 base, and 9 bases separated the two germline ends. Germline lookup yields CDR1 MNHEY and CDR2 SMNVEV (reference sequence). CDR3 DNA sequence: TGTGCCAGCAGTTTGGGACCTGGGAACACTGAAGCTTTCTTT. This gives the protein CASSLGPGNTEAFF.

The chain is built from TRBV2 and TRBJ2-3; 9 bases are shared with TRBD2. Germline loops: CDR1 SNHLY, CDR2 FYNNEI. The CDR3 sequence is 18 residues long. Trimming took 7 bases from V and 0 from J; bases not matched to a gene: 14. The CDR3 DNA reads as TGTGCCAGCACCGGCCCGGCTAGCGGGAACCCTAGCACAGATACGCAGTATTTT. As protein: CASTGPASGNPSTDTQYF.

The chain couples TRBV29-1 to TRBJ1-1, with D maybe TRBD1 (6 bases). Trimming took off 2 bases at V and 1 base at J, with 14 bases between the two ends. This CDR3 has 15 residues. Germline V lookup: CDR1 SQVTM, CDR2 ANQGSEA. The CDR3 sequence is CSVEPTGLGNTEAFF. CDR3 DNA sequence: TGCAGCGTTGAACCAACAGGGTTAGGGAACACTGAAGCTTTCTTT.

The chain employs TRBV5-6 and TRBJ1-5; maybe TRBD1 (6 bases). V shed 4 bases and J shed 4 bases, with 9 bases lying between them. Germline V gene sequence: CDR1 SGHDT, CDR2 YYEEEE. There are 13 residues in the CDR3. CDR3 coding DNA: TGTGCCAGCAGCCTCCAGGGGAATCAGCCCCAGCATTTT. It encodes CASSLQGNQPQHF. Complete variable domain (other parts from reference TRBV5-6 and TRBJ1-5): DAGVTQSPTHLIKTRGQQVTLRCSPKSGHDTVSWYQQALGQGPQFIFQYYEEEERQRGNFPDRFSGHQFPNYSSELNVNALLLGDSALYLCASSLQGNQPQHFGDGTRLSIL.

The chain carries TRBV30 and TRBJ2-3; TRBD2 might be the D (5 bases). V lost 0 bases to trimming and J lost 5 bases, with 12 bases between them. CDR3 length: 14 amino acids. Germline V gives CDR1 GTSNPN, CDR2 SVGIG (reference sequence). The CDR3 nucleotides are TGTGCCTGGAGTGTGGGAGAGGCCGTAGATACGCAGTATTTT. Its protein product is CAWSVGEAVDTQYF.

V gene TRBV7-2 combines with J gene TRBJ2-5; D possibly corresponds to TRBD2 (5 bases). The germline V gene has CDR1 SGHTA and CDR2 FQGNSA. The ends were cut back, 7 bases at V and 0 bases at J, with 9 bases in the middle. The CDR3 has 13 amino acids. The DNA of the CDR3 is TGTGCCAGCACCGGGGTGTACCAAGAGACCCAGTACTTC. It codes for CASTGVYQETQYF.

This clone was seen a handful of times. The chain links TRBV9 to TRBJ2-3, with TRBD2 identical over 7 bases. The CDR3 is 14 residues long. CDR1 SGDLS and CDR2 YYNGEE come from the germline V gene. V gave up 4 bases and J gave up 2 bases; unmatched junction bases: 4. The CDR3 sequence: CASSPLATTDTQYF. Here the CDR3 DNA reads TGTGCCAGCAGCCCACTAGCGACCACAGATACGCAGTATTTT.

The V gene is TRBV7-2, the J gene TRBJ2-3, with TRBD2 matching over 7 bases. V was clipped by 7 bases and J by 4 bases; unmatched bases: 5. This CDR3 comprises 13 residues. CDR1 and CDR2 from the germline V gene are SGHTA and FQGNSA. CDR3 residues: CASMAGVADTQYF. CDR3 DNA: TGTGCCAGCATGGCGGGGGTTGCAGATACGCAGTATTTT.

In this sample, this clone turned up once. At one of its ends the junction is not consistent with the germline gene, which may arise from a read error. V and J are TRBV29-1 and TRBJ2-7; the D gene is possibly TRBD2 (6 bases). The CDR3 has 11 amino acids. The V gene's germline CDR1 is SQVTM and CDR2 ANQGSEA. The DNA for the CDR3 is TGCAGCGTTCGCGGGGCCTACGAGCAGCACTTC. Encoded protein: CSVRGAYEQHF.

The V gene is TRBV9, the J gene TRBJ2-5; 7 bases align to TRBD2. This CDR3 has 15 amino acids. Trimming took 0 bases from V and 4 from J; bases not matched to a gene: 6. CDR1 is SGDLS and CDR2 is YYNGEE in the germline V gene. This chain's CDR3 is CASSVGGGNRETQYF. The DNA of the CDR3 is TGTGCCAGCAGCGTAGGGGGAGGGAATCGAGAGACCCAGTACTTC.

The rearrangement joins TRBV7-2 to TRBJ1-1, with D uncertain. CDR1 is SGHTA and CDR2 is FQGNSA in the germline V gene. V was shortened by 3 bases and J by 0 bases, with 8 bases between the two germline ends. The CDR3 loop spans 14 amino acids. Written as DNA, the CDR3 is TGTGCCAGCAGCTTTTTCAGTATGAACACTGAAGCTTTCTTT. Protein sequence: CASSFFSMNTEAFF. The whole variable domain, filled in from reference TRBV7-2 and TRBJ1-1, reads GAGVSQSPSNKVTEKGKDVELRCDPISGHTALYWYRQSLGQGLEFLIYFQGNSAPDKSGLPSDRFSAERTGGSVSTLTIQRTQQEDSAVYLCASSFFSMNTEAFFGQGTRLTVV.

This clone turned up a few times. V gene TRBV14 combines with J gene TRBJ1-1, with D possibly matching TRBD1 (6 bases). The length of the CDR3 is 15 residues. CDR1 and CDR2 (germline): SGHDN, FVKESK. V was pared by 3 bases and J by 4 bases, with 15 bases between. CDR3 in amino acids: CASSQLQGRGTEAFF. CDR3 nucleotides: TGTGCCAGCAGCCAGCTACAGGGAAGGGGCACTGAAGCTTTCTTT. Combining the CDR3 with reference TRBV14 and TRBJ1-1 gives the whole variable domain EAGVTQFPSHSVIEKGQTVTLRCDPISGHDNLYWYRRVMGKEIKFLLHFVKESKQDESGMPNNRFLAERTGGTYSTLKVQPAELEDSGVYFCASSQLQGRGTEAFFGQGTRLTVV.